Here is one T cell receptor beta chain with its context. Measured with immunoSEQ multiplex PCR; TCRdb has only the in-frame clones, and not every one. The sample records some 400,000 clones, 85% to 95% being singletons. This specimen belongs to a study of shared T cell receptors in the human thymus. The CDR3 has 14 residues. Germline lookup yields CDR1 LGHNA and CDR2 YSLEER. The ends were cut back, 0 bases at V and 7 bases at J, with 13 bases in the middle. The sample taken for sequencing was thymocytes. The genes are TRBV4-3 and TRBJ2-7; possibly TRBD2 for D (5 bases). The TCR originated in a human donor. CDR3 coding DNA: TGCGCCAGCAGCCAAGATCTGCTAGCTGGGGAGCAGTACTTC. Amino acids: CASSQDLLAGEQYF.